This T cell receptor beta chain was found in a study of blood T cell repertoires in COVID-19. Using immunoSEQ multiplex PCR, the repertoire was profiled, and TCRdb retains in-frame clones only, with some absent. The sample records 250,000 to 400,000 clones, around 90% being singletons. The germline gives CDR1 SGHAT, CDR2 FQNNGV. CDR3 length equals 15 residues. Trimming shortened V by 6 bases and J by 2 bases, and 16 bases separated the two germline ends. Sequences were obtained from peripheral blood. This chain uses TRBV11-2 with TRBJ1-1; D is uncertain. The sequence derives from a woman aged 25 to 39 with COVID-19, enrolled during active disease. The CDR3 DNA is TGTGCCAGCAGGAGCCAAGTGGCGGGAAACACTGAAGCTTTCTTT. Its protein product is CASRSQVAGNTEAFF.